This passage covers 32 T cell receptor beta chains from one sample sequenced in a study of blood T cells in healthy people across ages. A sample-barcoded 5' primer and a J-beta primer mix were used in a second PCR of about 7 to 12 cycles. MiXCR, run by TCRdb on the 5' RACE reads, gives a single entry per CDR3 protein. The profile shows roughly 730,000 distinct CDR3 sequences, about 61% of them singletons. Sample: blood. Receptors originate from a man aged 35 to 55 in good health.

J is TRBJ2-1 and V is TRBV6-1, with D tentatively TRBD1 (5 bases). V shed 9 bases and J shed 0 bases, with 12 bases lying between them. The CDR3 consists of 14 residues. The V gene's germline CDR1 is MNHNS and CDR2 SASEGT. CDR3 nucleotide sequence: TGTGCCAGTCAGGGCTTAAGCTCCTACAATGAGCAGTTCTTC. It specifies CASQGLSSYNEQFF.

This rearrangement joins TRBV12-3 or TRBV12-4 to TRBJ1-6, with D hard to call. The CDR3 loop spans 13 amino acids. Deletions cut 9 bases from V and 5 bases from J, with 11 bases between. The CDR3 loop is CASRIYDNSPLHF. CDR3 DNA sequence: TGTGCCAGTAGGATTTATGATAATTCACCCCTCCACTTT.

The chain employs TRBV12-3 or TRBV12-4 and TRBJ2-5, with D possibly being TRBD2 (5 bases). The CDR3 has 14 amino acids. Trimming removed 6 bases at V and 5 bases at J, with 16 bases between. The CDR3 here is CASRPSGTRETQYF. The CDR3 DNA is TGTGCCAGCAGGCCCTCGGGAACTAGGGAGACCCAGTACTTC.

The chain carries TRBV7-2 and TRBJ2-7; D perhaps matches TRBD2 (6 bases). The DNA end is more similar to TRBJ2-5, so the J call may be wrong. The CDR3 sequence is 15 residues long. The germline V gene has CDR1 SGHTA and CDR2 FQGNSA. In DNA, the CDR3 is TGTGCCAGCAGCCCCCTCGGGGCCCGGGGGGAGACCCAGTACTTC. Amino acids: CASSPLGARGETQYF.

V and J are TRBV20-1 and TRBJ2-1; TRBD1 might be the D (5 bases). Looked up from germline, CDR1 is DFQATT and CDR2 is SNEGSKA (reference sequence). CDR3 size: 13 residues. The V and J ends lost 6 bases and 6 bases respectively, with 15 bases between them. DNA of the CDR3: TGCAGTGCAGCTACCTCAGGGATCAATGAGCAGTTCTTC. Translating gives CSAATSGINEQFF.

J is TRBJ2-3 and V is TRBV28; 11 nucleotides match TRBD1. CDR1 and CDR2 from the germline V gene are MDHEN and SYDVKM. This CDR3 contains 15 residues. J was trimmed by 4 bases and V by 6 bases; bases with no gene match: 6. In nucleotides, the CDR3 is TGTGCCAGCAGGGGGGACAGGGGGAATTCAGATACGCAGTATTTT. This encodes CASRGDRGNSDTQYF.

The chain joins TRBV3-1 to TRBJ2-1; the D is unclear. The germline V and J ends were trimmed by 4 bases and 8 bases, with 18 bases remaining between them. Germline V gives CDR1 LGHDT, CDR2 YNNKEL (reference sequence). CDR3 length: 15 residues. The CDR3 nucleotides read TGTGCCAGCAGCCCTAAACTTCACGAAGGAGATGAGCAGTTCTTC. Amino acids: CASSPKLHEGDEQFF.

This clonotype has just one count. The chain carries TRBV3-1 and TRBJ1-2; D is undetermined. CDR3 length: 12 residues. Trimming took 4 bases from V and 8 from J, leaving 11 bases between them. Germline V lookup: CDR1 LGHDT, CDR2 YNNKEL (reference sequence). CDR3 bases: TGTGCCAGCAGCCCTGGGCTGCGCGGCTACACCTTC. It specifies CASSPGLRGYTF.

The chain employs TRBV6-5 and TRBJ1-5, with a weak D call TRBD1 (6 bases). The CDR3 totals 14 residues. Trimming pared 2 bases from V and 9 bases from J, leaving 14 bases between. Germline V gives CDR1 MNHEY, CDR2 SVGAGI. CDR3 DNA: TGTGCCAGCAGTTACGGGCAGGGGATGCGGCCCCAGCATTTT. This codes for CASSYGQGMRPQHF.

V and J are TRBV29-1 and TRBJ1-2, with TRBD1 matching 7 bases. The germline V gene encodes CDR1 SQVTM and CDR2 ANQGSEA. There are 14 residues in the CDR3. The V gene end was trimmed by 6 bases and the J gene end by 4 bases; junction bases not matched to a gene: 11. The DNA for the CDR3 is TGCAGCGTGCAAGTCCAGGGGGGCGGCTATGGCTACACCTTC. It yields the protein CSVQVQGGGYGYTF. Variable domain in full (rest from reference TRBV29-1 and TRBJ1-2): SAVISQKPSRDICQRGTSLTIQCQVDSQVTMMFWYRQQPGQSLTLIATANQGSEATYESGFVIDKFPISRPNLTFSTLTVSNMSPEDSSIYLCSVQVQGGGYGYTFGSGTRLTVV.

The gene calls are TRBV28 and TRBJ2-7, with 9 bases that match TRBD2. In germline, CDR1 is MDHEN, CDR2 SYDVKM. This CDR3 has 15 amino acids. V lost 4 bases, J lost 4 bases, and 8 bases stayed unmatched. The CDR3 DNA sequence: TGTGCCAGCAGTTATGCGGGGGGGCTGCAGTACGAGCAGTACTTC. As protein: CASSYAGGLQYEQYF.

The chain employs TRBV12-3 or TRBV12-4 and TRBJ2-5, with D perhaps TRBD2 (5 bases). The J call is uncertain, as TRBJ2-7 better fits the DNA end. The CDR3 runs to 17 residues. CDR3 amino acids: CASSPLAPSGTPYEQYF. The CDR3 nucleotides are TGTGCCAGCAGTCCCCTCGCCCCCAGCGGAACACCTTACGAGCAGTACTTC.

The table lists this clonotype with a few counts. This chain connects TRBV12-3 or TRBV12-4 to TRBJ1-5; D gene unclear. This CDR3 is built from 14 residues. V lost 8 bases to trimming and J lost 0 bases, with 11 bases between them. The CDR3 bases are TGTGCCAGCTCCCCCATTAATAGCAATCAGCCCCAGCATTTT. Protein sequence: CASSPINSNQPQHF.

The genes are TRBV4-3 and TRBJ2-7, with D possibly being TRBD2 (5 bases). Germline-derived CDR1 and CDR2 are LGHNA and YSLEER. V dropped 1 base and J dropped 6 bases, with 22 bases sitting between them. This CDR3 contains 17 residues. CDR3 sequence reads: CASSQVASGSPISEQYV. Written as DNA, the CDR3 is TGCGCCAGCAGCCAAGTAGCCTCGGGGTCCCCGATCTCCGAGCAGTACGTC.

This clonotype came up many times. The chain couples TRBV5-4 to TRBJ2-5; D ambiguous. CDR3 length equals 14 residues. Between the trimmed V and J ends, which lost 5 bases and 1 base, there was a span of 12 bases. Looked up from germline, CDR1 is SGHNT and CDR2 is YYREEE (reference sequence). The CDR3: CASRVEVGQETQYF. The CDR3 DNA reads TGTGCCAGCAGGGTCGAGGTGGGCCAAGAGACCCAGTACTTC.

V and J are TRBV5-1 and TRBJ2-1, with TRBD2 matching 8 bases. This CDR3 spans 19 amino acids. V was clipped by 4 bases and J by 3 bases; unmatched bases: 18. Germline CDR1 and CDR2: SGHRS and YFSETQ. CDR3: CASSPFPGGETSFYNEQFF. The CDR3 bases are TGCGCCAGCAGCCCGTTTCCGGGAGGGGAAACGAGCTTCTACAATGAGCAGTTCTTC.

CDR3 nucleotide sequence: TGTGCCAGCAGCTCGGAAACGGGCCTTACGAAATTCCAGTTCTTC. It specifies CASSSETGLTKFQFF. V is TRBV7-9 and J is TRBJ2-1; D is undetermined. Germline assignment: CDR1 SEHNR and CDR2 FQNEAQ (reference sequence). This CDR3 comprises 15 residues. The V and J ends lost 4 bases and 13 bases respectively, with 23 bases between them.

The V call is TRBV5-1, the J call TRBJ2-7; no reliable D call. Germline CDR1 SGHRS, CDR2 YFSETQ. The CDR3 consists of 13 residues. The V end was cut by 3 bases, the J end by 2 bases, with 9 bases between. In DNA form, the CDR3 reads TGCGCCAGCAGCTCAGGAGTAACCTACGAGCAGTACTTC. This sequence encodes CASSSGVTYEQYF.

The genes are TRBV12-3 or TRBV12-4 and TRBJ2-6; D is perhaps TRBD2 (6 bases). Trimming stripped 5 bases from V and 0 bases from J, with 20 bases between. The CDR3 spans 19 residues. CDR3 nucleotides: TGTGCCAGCAGTCCTTTTCTAGGCGGGGTAAGCTCTGGGGCCAACGTCCTGACTTTC. Translated, it gives CASSPFLGGVSSGANVLTF.

The V and J genes are TRBV27 and TRBJ2-4; D perhaps matches TRBD2 (6 bases). The DNA end is more similar to TRBJ2-7, so the J call may be wrong. Germline V gives CDR1 MNHEY, CDR2 SMNVEV (reference sequence). The CDR3 has 14 residues. The DNA of the CDR3 is TGTGCCAGCAGTCCCGCGGAGGGCTCCTACGAGCAGTACTTC. Translated, it gives CASSPAEGSYEQYF.

This rearrangement joins TRBV11-2 to TRBJ2-3; D is perhaps TRBD1 or TRBD2 (5 bases each). V lost 4 bases to trimming and J lost 1 base, with 21 bases between them. CDR3 length: 18 residues. CDR1 and CDR2 (germline): SGHAT, FQNNGV. The CDR3 sequence is CASSSRATRGTRTDTQYF. The CDR3 DNA sequence: TGTGCCAGCAGCTCCAGGGCTACTAGAGGGACCCGCACAGATACGCAGTATTTT.

This clonotype was detected only a few times. One end of the junction is discordant with germline, which a read error may explain. The V call is TRBV11-2, the J call TRBJ1-5, with TRBD1 matching 9 bases. Germline values: CDR1 SGHAT, CDR2 FQNNGV. The CDR3 runs 15 residues. CDR3 DNA: TGTGCCAGCAGTTTAGGAGGACAGGGGACTCAGCCCCAGCATTTT. Translation: CASSLGGQGTQPQHF.

The chain recombines TRBV29-1 with TRBJ2-3; 7 bases fit TRBD2. Germline CDR1 SQVTM, CDR2 ANQGSEA. The CDR3 is 11 amino acids. Unmatched junction bases numbered 1, after V lost 6 bases and J lost 4 bases. CDR3 bases: TGCAGCGTGCGGGAGCCAGATACGCAGTATTTT. It yields the protein CSVREPDTQYF.

The chain carries TRBV10-2 and TRBJ2-7; 7 bases line up with TRBD1. V lost 6 bases, J lost 1 base, and 6 bases stayed unmatched. This CDR3 region has 14 residues. Germline CDR1 WSHSY, CDR2 SAAADI. The CDR3 sequence: CASRGTDRSYEQYF. CDR3 in DNA: TGCGCCAGCAGAGGGACAGATAGGTCCTACGAGCAGTACTTC.

This chain connects TRBV20-1 to TRBJ2-1; D tentatively fits TRBD1 or TRBD2 (5 bases each). Per germline, CDR1 DFQATT and CDR2 SNEGSKA (reference sequence). The CDR3 totals 18 residues. Trimming left V 0 bases short and J 4 bases short, with 22 bases between. Here the CDR3 DNA reads TGCAGTGCTAGAGAAAAGGCTGGGACGACCCGGAGGTACAATGAGCAGTTCTTC. It specifies CSAREKAGTTRRYNEQFF.

The sample holds a few counts of this clonotype. The rearrangement joins TRBV9 to TRBJ2-7; D is perhaps TRBD1 (5 bases). Germline V gene data show CDR1 as SGDLS and CDR2 as YYNGEE. The CDR3 spans 14 residues. V was pared by 3 bases and J by 10 bases, with 20 bases between. The CDR3 protein is CASSAKGQRSAQYF. In DNA, the CDR3 is TGTGCCAGCAGCGCGAAAGGACAAAGGTCGGCCCAGTACTTC.

The chain links TRBV10-3 to TRBJ2-7; 9 nucleotides match TRBD1. The germline gives CDR1 ENHRY, CDR2 SYGVKD. The CDR3 contains 12 residues. J lost 10 bases, V lost 10 bases, and 11 bases had no gene match. The CDR3 loop is CATRGQGIYQYF. Written as DNA, the CDR3 is TGTGCCACCCGAGGACAGGGGATTTATCAGTACTTC.

The chain has TRBV7-2 and TRBJ2-3; 8 bases are a match to TRBD2. The CDR3 is 14 residues long. Germline V gene sequence: CDR1 SGHTA, CDR2 FQGNSA. J gave up 6 bases and V 3 bases, and 5 bases lay outside the gene matches. The CDR3 nucleotides read TGTGCCAGCAGCTTGCCGGGACTAGGGGATACGCAGTATTTT. Translated: CASSLPGLGDTQYF.

The chain combines TRBV6-6 with TRBJ2-5, with 8 bases fitting TRBD2. The V and J ends lost 5 bases and 2 bases, in that order; junction bases with no gene match: 10. The CDR3 consists of 16 residues. The germline gives CDR1 MNHNY, CDR2 SVGAGI (reference sequence). CDR3 sequence reads: CASSARGSGAQETQYF. The CDR3 bases are TGTGCCAGCAGTGCCCGCGGTAGCGGGGCGCAAGAGACCCAGTACTTC.

There are a few counts of this clonotype. CDR3 sequence reads: CSVDSISTEAFF. The CDR3 DNA reads as TGCAGCGTAGACAGTATTTCCACTGAAGCTTTCTTT. The rearrangement links TRBV29-1 to TRBJ1-1; a weak D match, TRBD1 (5 bases). The ends were cut back, 6 bases at V and 4 bases at J, with 12 bases in the middle. This CDR3 is 12 amino acids long. CDR1 and CDR2 (germline): SQVTM, ANQGSEA. The variable domain in full, completed from reference TRBV29-1 and TRBJ1-1, reads SAVISQKPSRDICQRGTSLTIQCQVDSQVTMMFWYRQQPGQSLTLIATANQGSEATYESGFVIDKFPISRPNLTFSTLTVSNMSPEDSSIYLCSVDSISTEAFFGQGTRLTVV.

The genes are TRBV4-3 and TRBJ2-1, with a weak D call TRBD2 (5 bases). The CDR3 has 14 residues. Trimming shortened V by 3 bases and J by 7 bases, and 13 bases separated the two germline ends. Germline CDR1 LGHNA, CDR2 YSLEER. CDR3 DNA: TGCGCCAGCAGCCAGAATCTACCGGGGAATGAGCAGTTCTTC. It encodes CASSQNLPGNEQFF.

This clonotype was observed a single time. This chain joins TRBV20-1 and TRBJ1-2, with TRBD1 as a possible D gene (5 bases). Germline V gene data show CDR1 as DFQATT and CDR2 as SNEGSKA (reference sequence). Trimming cost V 0 bases and J 6 bases, with 14 bases left between them. The length of the CDR3 is 14 residues. Here the CDR3 DNA reads TGCAGTGCTAGAGATGCGGCAGGGATACATGGCTACACCTTC. Amino acid sequence: CSARDAAGIHGYTF.